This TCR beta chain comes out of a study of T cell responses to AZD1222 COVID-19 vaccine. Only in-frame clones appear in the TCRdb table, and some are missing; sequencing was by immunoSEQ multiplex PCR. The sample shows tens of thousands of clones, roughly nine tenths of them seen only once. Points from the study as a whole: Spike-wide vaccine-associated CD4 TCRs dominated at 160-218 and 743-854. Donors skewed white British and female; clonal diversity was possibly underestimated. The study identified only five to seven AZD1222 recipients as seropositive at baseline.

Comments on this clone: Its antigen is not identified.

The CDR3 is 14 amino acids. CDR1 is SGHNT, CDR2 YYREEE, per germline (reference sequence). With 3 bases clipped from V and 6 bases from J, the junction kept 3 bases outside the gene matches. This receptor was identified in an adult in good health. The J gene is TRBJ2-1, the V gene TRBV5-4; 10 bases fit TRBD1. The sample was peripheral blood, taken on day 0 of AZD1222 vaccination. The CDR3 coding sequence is TGTGCCAGCAGCTATGGGACAGGGGTCAATGAGCAGTTCTTC. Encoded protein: CASSYGTGVNEQFF.